The sequence of this TCR beta chain was determined in a study of CD8 T cells in ankylosing spondylitis (dated by TCRdb to about 2017). In the study overall: T cell receptor beta repertoires were profiled in healthy donors and ankylosing spondylitis patients so that disease-linked TCR variants could be found. The whole study cohort included over 85 healthy donors and 20 to 25 ankylosing spondylitis patients. Samples of peripheral blood were taken, and for ankylosing spondylitis patients, synovial fluid was collected as well.

This clonotype was detected many times. Its recognized antigen is unknown. One base away there is no much larger clone; base qualities are not given. The CDR3 sequence holds 15 residues, the cysteine and phenylalanine included. The retained sequence is limited to the CDR3, 45 bases, with the frame set at the first base. Trimming removed 1 base from V and 9 bases from J; the gene matches leave 5 bases unexplained. Study-wide findings and limitations: A TCR beta motif of 7 or 8 highly homologous amino acid variants appeared characteristic of blood from ankylosing spondylitis patients. Some motif variants were previously reported in synovial fluid and blood of reactive arthritis patients, suggesting common disease-initiation mechanisms. The disease-linked clones were reported as significantly enriched in matched synovial fluid samples from ankylosing spondylitis patients. In peripheral blood, the disease-linked clones were found at relatively low frequencies and had a CD8+ phenotype.

The sample was run on an Illumina HiSeq 2500. TCR beta libraries were prepared by quantitative 5'-RACE with molecular barcodes. On the study's bioinformatics: A new computational method based on a probabilistic model of VDJ rearrangement was used to identify disease-linked TCR variants. TCRdb itself trimmed the public reads at Q25 with fastp, ran MiXCR and retained productive beta chains. All rows with the same CDR3 protein become a single entry with the most common DNA and genes. It is TCRdb's table, rather than the study itself, that gives the V and J calls and clone size. This sample comprises about 90,000 distinct CDR3 sequences, just under 9% of them detected only once. 30% to 35% of the sample is held by the ten biggest clonotypes.

The chain couples TRBV12-3 or TRBV12-4 to TRBJ2-3, and TRBD2 aligns with 12 junction nucleotides. The sequencing sample was made of blood, either unsorted or a sorted T cell fraction (not recorded which). This clonotype was sampled from a male donor with ankylosing spondylitis. The CDR3 here reads CASSLVIGTSGTQYF. In nucleotides, the sequence is TGTGCCAGCAGTTTAGTTATCGGGACTAGCGGGACGCAGTATTTT.